Presented here are 28 T cell receptor beta chains from one specimen sequenced in a study of shared clonotypes between healthy human individuals. Using immunoSEQ multiplex PCR, the repertoire was profiled, and TCRdb retains in-frame clones only, with some absent. Of about 2,500,000 clones listed, about 92% are singletons. The sequenced material came from naive CD4+ T cells sorted from blood. Subset indicated: CD45RA+ positively selected. These TCRs come from a man aged 18-30 years in good health.

The gene calls are TRBV6-1 and TRBJ2-5; D is perhaps TRBD2 (5 bases). The CDR3 has 14 amino acids. Trimming cost V 8 bases and J 0 bases, with 13 bases left between them. Germline lookup yields CDR1 MNHNS and CDR2 SASEGT. The CDR3 region is CASSHLGDQETQYF. In nucleotides, the CDR3 is TGTGCCAGCTCCCACCTGGGAGACCAAGAGACCCAGTACTTC.

The chain links TRBV10-1 to TRBJ2-3, with D possibly TRBD2 on 5 matching bases. The germline CDR1 and CDR2 sequences are WNHNN and SYGVQD (reference sequence). Trimming removed 4 bases from V and 0 bases from J, with 8 bases in between. The CDR3 is 14 amino acids. The DNA for the CDR3 is TGCGCCAGCAGTGCGGGAACTAGCACAGATACGCAGTATTTT. It yields the protein CASSAGTSTDTQYF.

In this sample, this clone turned up once. This chain uses TRBV5-1 with TRBJ2-2; 8 bases map to TRBD1. Germline CDR1 is SGHRS and CDR2 is YFSETQ. V dropped 5 bases and J dropped 1; count of bases not matched to a gene: 7. The CDR3 length is 16 residues. For the CDR3, the DNA is TGCGCCAGCAGGCAAACCGGGACAGGGAACACCGGGGAGCTGTTTTTT. Protein product: CASRQTGTGNTGELFF.

This chain joins TRBV5-1 and TRBJ2-1; 10 nucleotides align to TRBD2. Germline values: CDR1 SGHRS, CDR2 YFSETQ. V was clipped by 0 bases and J by 0 bases; unmatched bases: 3. This CDR3 contains 17 residues. CDR3: CASSLVSSGSSYNEQFF. The DNA for the CDR3 is TGCGCCAGCAGCTTGGTTTCTAGCGGGAGCTCCTACAATGAGCAGTTCTTC.

The chain uses TRBV6-5 and TRBJ2-7, with TRBD1 matching over 8 bases. The CDR3 spans 15 residues. CDR1 MNHEY and CDR2 SVGAGI come from the germline V gene. Germline trimming cut 5 bases from V and 6 bases from J; bases unmatched to any gene: 12. In DNA form, the CDR3 reads TGTGCCAGCAGTACGGGGGACAGGATTTTAGGCGAGCAGTACTTC. Amino acid sequence: CASSTGDRILGEQYF.

The chain couples TRBV7-3 to TRBJ2-1; D might be TRBD2 (6 bases). This CDR3 spans 15 amino acids. The V gene lost 2 bases and the J gene lost 6 bases, with 14 bases spanning the gap. Germline V lookup: CDR1 SGHTA, CDR2 FQGTGA. CDR3 sequence: CASSLGAAGSNEQFF. In nucleotides, the CDR3 is TGTGCCAGCAGCTTAGGTGCGGCGGGGTCCAATGAGCAGTTCTTC.

The gene calls are TRBV5-1 and TRBJ1-4; the D gene is possibly TRBD1 (6 bases). This CDR3 region has 14 residues. Germline CDR1 SGHRS, CDR2 YFSETQ. Trimming removed 4 bases at V and 3 bases at J, with 10 bases between. CDR3 region: CASSRDKPNEKLFF. The CDR3, as DNA: TGCGCCAGCAGCCGGGACAAACCTAATGAAAAACTGTTTTTT.

The J gene is TRBJ1-3, the V gene TRBV7-2; D is ambiguous. The V gene lost 2 bases and the J gene lost 4 bases, with 12 bases spanning the gap. Germline V gives CDR1 SGHTA, CDR2 FQGNSA. This CDR3 has 15 amino acids. The CDR3 reads CASSLPRLSGNTIYF. The CDR3 region has the DNA TGTGCCAGCAGCTTACCACGGCTCTCGGGAAACACCATATATTTT.

The rearrangement links TRBV6-1 to TRBJ1-2; D remains unclear. The CDR3 consists of 14 residues. CDR1 and CDR2 (germline): MNHNS, SASEGT. V was clipped by 7 bases and J by 0 bases, with 12 bases between them. CDR3 protein: CASKRNSPNYGYTF. The CDR3 nucleotides read TGTGCCAGCAAGAGGAACAGCCCTAACTATGGCTACACCTTC.

CDR3 nucleotides: TGTGCCAGCAGTGGTAGACAGGGGGGGAACACCGGGGAGCTGTTTTTT. Encoded protein: CASSGRQGGNTGELFF. This sequence joins TRBV6-1 and TRBJ2-2, with TRBD1 matching over 9 bases. CDR1 MNHNS and CDR2 SASEGT come from the germline V gene. The CDR3 totals 16 residues. After removal of 4 bases from V and 1 base from J, the junction contained 4 bases not matched to a gene.

The gene calls are TRBV6-5 and TRBJ2-7, with 7 bases that match TRBD1. Looked up from germline, CDR1 is MNHEY and CDR2 is SVGAGI. The CDR3 is 15 amino acids. V lost 11 bases to trimming and J lost 3 bases; unmatched junction nucleotides: 16. This CDR3 is CAASKYGDSHYEQYF. The CDR3 DNA follows: TGTGCCGCCTCAAAATACGGGGACAGTCACTACGAGCAGTACTTC.

The chain combines TRBV19 with TRBJ1-1; D ambiguous. Trimming pared 3 bases from V and 1 base from J, leaving 9 bases between. This CDR3 spans 14 amino acids. Germline-derived CDR1 and CDR2 are LNHDA and SQIVND (reference sequence). DNA for the CDR3: TGTGCCAGTAGTATGAGTAGGGCGAACACTGAAGCTTTCTTT. This translates into CASSMSRANTEAFF.

The V and J genes are TRBV11-2 and TRBJ1-5; D remains unclear. Germline V gives CDR1 SGHAT, CDR2 FQNNGV. The V end lost 3 bases, the J end lost 3 bases, and 0 bases lay between the germline ends. The CDR3 totals 11 residues. The DNA of the CDR3 is TGTGCCAGCAGCTTCAATCAGCCCCAGCATTTT. This encodes CASSFNQPQHF.

The gene calls are TRBV6-1 and TRBJ1-5; 9 bases line up with TRBD1. J was trimmed by 3 bases and V by 8 bases; bases with no gene match: 8. The CDR3 loop spans 15 amino acids. Germline V lookup: CDR1 MNHNS, CDR2 SASEGT. Here the CDR3 DNA reads TGTGCCAGCGGGGGGACAGGGATTACCAATCAGCCCCAGCATTTT. The encoded protein is CASGGTGITNQPQHF.

The rearrangement uses TRBV19 and TRBJ2-1; D is perhaps TRBD2 (5 bases). V lost 5 bases and J lost 7, with 9 bases in between. This CDR3 contains 12 residues. CDR1 is LNHDA and CDR2 is SQIVND in the germline V gene (reference sequence). The CDR3 protein is CASSGSGNEQFF. The CDR3 DNA reads TGTGCCAGTAGTGGGAGCGGAAATGAGCAGTTCTTC. Filled out from reference TRBV19 and TRBJ2-1, the complete variable domain reads DGGITQSPKYLFRKEGQNVTLSCEQNLNHDAMYWYRQDPGQGLRLIYYSQIVNDFQKGDIAEGYSVSREKKESFPLTVTSAQKNPTAFYLCASSGSGNEQFFGPGTRLTVL.

V is TRBV10-3 and J is TRBJ2-1; the match to TRBD1 covers 8 bases. Trimming removed 10 bases from V and 3 bases from J; junction bases left unmatched: 11. The V gene's germline CDR1 is ENHRY and CDR2 SYGVKD. The CDR3 is made up of 15 amino acids. This CDR3 is CATETGGSYYNEQFF. The CDR3 DNA is TGTGCCACCGAAACAGGGGGGTCCTACTACAATGAGCAGTTCTTC.

Comments on this clone: Other DNA variants within this sample encode the same CDR3. The chain joins TRBV9 to TRBJ1-2; D gene unclear. Trimming removed 0 bases at V and 4 bases at J, with 7 bases between. The CDR3 has 13 amino acids. Per the germline V gene, CDR1 is SGDLS and CDR2 is YYNGEE. The CDR3 region is CASSVDSSYGYTF. CDR3 in DNA: TGTGCCAGCAGCGTAGACAGCTCCTATGGCTACACCTTC.

CDR3 DNA sequence: TGTGCCAGCTCACGACTAGCGGGGGGTCCTGTCGAGCAGTACTTC. Translating gives CASSRLAGGPVEQYF. The gene calls are TRBV18 and TRBJ2-7; 13 nucleotides align to TRBD2. Trimming cost V 4 bases and J 6 bases; bases outside gene matches: 6. The germline V gene encodes CDR1 KGHSH and CDR2 LQKENI. The CDR3 has 15 residues.

With regard to this clone: The sample contains more than one DNA sequence encoding this CDR3. The CDR3 region is CASSLDRVNYGYTF. The CDR3 DNA sequence: TGTGCCAGCAGCTTGGACAGGGTAAACTATGGCTACACCTTC. The rearrangement joins TRBV5-5 to TRBJ1-2; possibly TRBD1 for D (6 bases). This CDR3 comprises 14 residues. V was clipped by 0 bases and J by 2 bases, with 8 bases between them. Germline CDR1 SGHKS, CDR2 YYEKEE (reference sequence).

This chain joins TRBV11-2 and TRBJ2-7, with 8 bases fitting TRBD2. This CDR3 is 14 amino acids long. The germline gives CDR1 SGHAT, CDR2 FQNNGV. V was pared by 5 bases and J by 6 bases, with 9 bases of the junction left unmatched. In DNA form, the CDR3 reads TGTGCCAGCAGCCCCCGCGGGGGGCTCGGCGAGCAGTACTTC. Its translation: CASSPRGGLGEQYF. The whole variable domain, filled in from reference TRBV11-2 and TRBJ2-7, reads EAGVAQSPRYKIIEKRQSVAFWCNPISGHATLYWYQQILGQGPKLLIQFQNNGVVDDSQLPKDRFSAERLKGVDSTLKIQPAKLEDSAVYLCASSPRGGLGEQYFGPGTRLTVT.

The CDR3 sequence is CASSQGLAVFTDTQYF. The CDR3 region has the DNA TGTGCCAGCAGTCAAGGACTAGCAGTCTTCACAGATACGCAGTATTTT. The chain joins TRBV7-2 to TRBJ2-3; 8 bases are a match to TRBD2. Trimming took 6 bases from V and 2 from J; bases not matched to a gene: 10. Germline CDR1 SGHTA, CDR2 FQGNSA. The CDR3 consists of 16 residues.

This clone was observed a single time. The V and J genes are TRBV19 and TRBJ1-5; TRBD1 aligns across 7 bases. Trimming cost V 6 bases and J 2 bases; bases outside gene matches: 7. The CDR3 spans 15 residues. The germline gives CDR1 LNHDA, CDR2 SQIVND (reference sequence). The CDR3 sequence is CASSPGTEGNQPQHF. CDR3 bases: TGTGCCAGTAGCCCTGGGACAGAGGGCAATCAGCCCCAGCATTTT. Looking up the rest from reference TRBV19 and TRBJ1-5 gives the full variable domain: DGGITQSPKYLFRKEGQNVTLSCEQNLNHDAMYWYRQDPGQGLRLIYYSQIVNDFQKGDIAEGYSVSREKKESFPLTVTSAQKNPTAFYLCASSPGTEGNQPQHFGDGTRLSIL.

This clone occurred once. The rearrangement links TRBV7-9 to TRBJ2-5; a possible D gene is TRBD2 (6 bases). The CDR3 is 13 residues long. Trimming shortened V by 5 bases and J by 4 bases, and 11 bases separated the two germline ends. The germline CDR1 and CDR2 sequences are SEHNR and FQNEAQ (reference sequence). DNA of the CDR3: TGTGCCAGCAGCCTGACTAGTCCAGAGACCCAGTACTTC. Translation gives CASSLTSPETQYF. The full variable domain, rest sourced from reference TRBV7-9 and TRBJ2-5, is DTGVSQNPRHKITKRGQNVTFRCDPISEHNRLYWYRQTLGQGPEFLTYFQNEAQLEKSRLLSDRFSAERPKGSFSTLEIQRTEQGDSAMYLCASSLTSPETQYFGPGTRLLVL.

This clone was observed a single time. The rearrangement uses TRBV5-6 and TRBJ2-1; possible D gene TRBD2, 6 bases. Germline V gene data show CDR1 as SGHDT and CDR2 as YYEEEE. V was clipped by 1 base and J by 5 bases, with 16 bases between them. The CDR3 length is 16 residues. The CDR3 bases are TGTGCCAGCAGCTTGTCCCGGAGGGCCGTCAACAATGAGCAGTTCTTC. This codes for CASSLSRRAVNNEQFF.

The V and J genes are TRBV6-1 and TRBJ1-1; D possibly corresponds to TRBD1 (6 bases). V was shortened by 4 bases and J by 4 bases, with 13 bases between the two germline ends. The CDR3 extends over 14 amino acids. Germline CDR1 is MNHNS and CDR2 is SASEGT. In DNA, the CDR3 is TGTGCCAGCAGTGGCCCAGGGGCCGGCACTGAAGCTTTCTTT. It codes for CASSGPGAGTEAFF.

The genes are TRBV7-2 and TRBJ2-5, with 7 bases identical to TRBD2. CDR3 length equals 16 residues. The V segment lost 1 base and the J segment 1 base; nucleotides outside the gene matches: 6. Germline loops: CDR1 SGHTA, CDR2 FQGNSA. Here the CDR3 reads CASSLVAGAIQETQYF. In nucleotides, the CDR3 is TGTGCCAGCAGCTTAGTTGCGGGAGCGATCCAAGAGACCCAGTACTTC.

This chain links TRBV6-5 with TRBJ1-5, with D hard to call. Germline values: CDR1 MNHEY, CDR2 SVGAGI. Trimming cost V 2 bases and J 0 bases, with 5 bases left between them. The CDR3 sequence is 14 residues long. The CDR3 nucleotides are TGTGCCAGCAGTTACGGGAGTAGCAATCAGCCCCAGCATTTT. This gives the protein CASSYGSSNQPQHF.

V is TRBV9 and J is TRBJ2-1; D gene ambiguous. Trimming pared 2 bases from V and 4 bases from J, leaving 7 bases between. This CDR3 region has 13 residues. Germline-derived CDR1 and CDR2 are SGDLS and YYNGEE. The CDR3: CASSVSQYNEQFF. DNA of the CDR3: TGTGCCAGCAGCGTTTCACAGTACAATGAGCAGTTCTTC. Full variable domain (remainder filled in from reference TRBV9 and TRBJ2-1): DSGVTQTPKHLITATGQRVTLRCSPRSGDLSVYWYQQSLDQGLQFLIQYYNGEERAKGNILERFSAQQFPDLHSELNLSSLELGDSALYFCASSVSQYNEQFFGPGTRLTVL.